The 10 T cell receptor beta chains given below trace back to one sample, sequenced in a study of tumor T cells in aggressive B-cell lymphoma. Libraries were prepared by immunoSEQ multiplex PCR; TCRdb keeps only in-frame clonotypes and omits some of them. The sample has 9,000 or so clones, around 84% seen once. Input material: tumor tissue. These receptors were obtained from an adult with diffuse large B cell lymphoma.

CDR3 sequence reads: CASSLAGPGGNYGYTF. The DNA of the CDR3 is TGTGCCAGCAGCTTGGCAGGGCCAGGAGGGAACTATGGCTACACCTTC. The rearrangement uses TRBV5-4 and TRBJ1-2, with D possibly TRBD1 on 5 matching bases. Germline lookup yields CDR1 SGHNT and CDR2 YYREEE (reference sequence). Trimming removed 0 bases from V and 2 bases from J, with 14 bases in between. The length of the CDR3 is 16 residues.

V is TRBV18 and J is TRBJ2-2, with 8 bases aligning to TRBD2. Germline V gene sequence: CDR1 KGHSH, CDR2 LQKENI. Trimming cost V 7 bases and J 9 bases; bases outside gene matches: 13. This CDR3 has 15 amino acids. The CDR3 DNA is TGTGCCAGCTTCACCCCTGGCGGGGGGAGCCGGGAGCTGTTTTTT. Its translation is CASFTPGGGSRELFF.

This rearrangement joins TRBV18 to TRBJ1-1; 7 bases fit TRBD1. J was trimmed by 3 bases and V by 5 bases; bases with no gene match: 9. Germline CDR1 and CDR2: KGHSH and LQKENI. The length of the CDR3 is 15 residues. The chain's CDR3 is CASSSHRGLDTEAFF. The CDR3 DNA follows: TGTGCCAGCTCAAGCCACAGGGGATTAGACACTGAAGCTTTCTTT.

This clone was seen a few times. This chain joins TRBV19 and TRBJ2-3; D is perhaps TRBD1 (5 bases). V was cut by 2 bases and J by 2 bases, with 8 bases left in between. In germline, CDR1 is LNHDA, CDR2 SQIVND (reference sequence). The CDR3 spans 14 residues. The CDR3, as DNA: TGTGCCAGTAGTATAAGCAGGGACACAGATACGCAGTATTTT. Its translation is CASSISRDTDTQYF.

V is TRBV7-2 and J is TRBJ2-5, with 9 bases that match TRBD2. The CDR3 sequence is 17 residues long. In germline, CDR1 is SGHTA, CDR2 FQGNSA. J gave up 6 bases and V 0 bases, and 11 bases lay outside the gene matches. The CDR3, as DNA: TGTGCCAGCAGCTTAGCCGTAGCTAGCGGGACCCCCAAGACCCAGTACTTC. Translated, it gives CASSLAVASGTPKTQYF.

The J gene is TRBJ1-6, the V gene TRBV6-1; D ambiguous. CDR1 MNHNS and CDR2 SASEGT come from the germline V gene. The CDR3 length is 19 residues. V was shortened by 1 base and J by 0 bases, with 16 bases between the two germline ends. In DNA form, the CDR3 reads TGTGCCAGCAGTGAAGTGCGGGTGAAGCTAAGCTCCTATAATTCACCCCTCCACTTT. Translated: CASSEVRVKLSSYNSPLHF.

This clone was seen only a few times. This rearrangement joins TRBV4-3 to TRBJ1-1, with D maybe TRBD1 (6 bases). The germline V gene encodes CDR1 LGHNA and CDR2 YSLEER. This CDR3 has 18 residues. V was shortened by 0 bases and J by 1 base, with 18 bases between the two germline ends. The CDR3 loop reads CASSQDLDWGPENTEAFF. CDR3 DNA: TGCGCCAGCAGCCAAGATCTTGACTGGGGGCCTGAGAACACTGAAGCTTTCTTT.

In this sample, this clone turned up once. This chain links TRBV5-1 with TRBJ2-1; 8 nucleotides match TRBD1. The CDR3 totals 16 residues. Per germline, CDR1 SGHRS and CDR2 YFSETQ. V lost 4 bases to trimming and J lost 0 bases; unmatched junction nucleotides: 6. CDR3 in amino acids: CASSPGQEGSYNEQFF. Written as DNA, the CDR3 is TGCGCCAGCAGCCCGGGACAGGAAGGCTCCTACAATGAGCAGTTCTTC.

The chain links TRBV27 to TRBJ1-4, with D maybe TRBD1 (6 bases). The CDR3 runs to 14 residues. Germline loops: CDR1 MNHEY, CDR2 SMNVEV (reference sequence). Trimming removed 6 bases at V and 7 bases at J, with 15 bases between. The CDR3 loop is CASSFGGGGEKLFF. CDR3 bases: TGTGCCAGCAGCTTTGGCGGGGGCGGTGAAAAACTGTTTTTT.

The chain joins TRBV5-5 to TRBJ2-3; D may be TRBD2 (5 bases). V shed 2 bases and J shed 6 bases, with 7 bases lying between them. Germline V lookup: CDR1 SGHKS, CDR2 YYEKEE (reference sequence). The CDR3 runs 12 residues. The CDR3 spells CASSFTGDTQYF. CDR3 nucleotide sequence: TGTGCCAGCAGCTTCACGGGGGATACGCAGTATTTT. The full variable domain, its missing parts supplied by reference TRBV5-5 and TRBJ2-3, is DAGVTQSPTHLIKTRGQQVTLRCSPISGHKSVSWYQQVLGQGPQFIFQYYEKEERGRGNFPDRFSARQFPNYSSELNVNALLLGDSALYLCASSFTGDTQYFGPGTRLTVL.